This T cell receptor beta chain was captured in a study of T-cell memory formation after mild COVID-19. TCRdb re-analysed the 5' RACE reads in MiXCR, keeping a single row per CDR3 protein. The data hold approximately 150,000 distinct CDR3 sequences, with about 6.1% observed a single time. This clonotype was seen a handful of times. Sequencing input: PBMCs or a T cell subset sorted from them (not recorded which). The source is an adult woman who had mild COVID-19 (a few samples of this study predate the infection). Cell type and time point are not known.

Written as DNA, the CDR3 is TGTGCCAGCAGCGTAGGAGTGGCCGGGGAGCTGTTTTTT. Translated, it gives CASSVGVAGELFF. The V and J genes are TRBV9 and TRBJ2-2; D not certain. V was clipped by 0 bases and J by 6 bases, with 6 bases between them. CDR1 is SGDLS and CDR2 is YYNGEE in the germline V gene. The CDR3 loop spans 13 amino acids. The complete variable domain, with remaining parts taken from reference TRBV9 and TRBJ2-2, reads DSGVTQTPKHLITATGQRVTLRCSPRSGDLSVYWYQQSLDQGLQFLIQYYNGEERAKGNILERFSAQQFPDLHSELNLSSLELGDSALYFCASSVGVAGELFFGEGSRLTVL.